Each of the 27 T cell receptor beta chains below was sequenced from the same sample in a study of blood T cell repertoires in COVID-19. This table comes from immunoSEQ multiplex PCR, and its TCRdb copy is limited to in-frame clones, with some not included. The sample has more than 300,000 clones; around 87% are singletons. Sequenced material: peripheral blood. The receptors shown here come from a woman in her twenties or thirties with COVID-19, enrolled during active disease.

The V gene is TRBV6-4, the J gene TRBJ2-2; 11 positions match TRBD2. V lost 2 bases, J lost 13 bases, and 0 bases stayed unmatched. This CDR3 has 12 amino acids. Germline CDR1 is MRHNA and CDR2 is SNTAGT. The CDR3 sequence: CASSDLAGGLFF. The CDR3 DNA sequence: TGTGCCAGCAGTGACCTAGCGGGAGGGCTGTTTTTT.

This clone was observed a single time. The rearrangement uses TRBV5-1 and TRBJ2-5; D perhaps matches TRBD1 (6 bases). The CDR3 length is 14 residues. V gave up 1 base and J gave up 5 bases, with 12 bases separating them. Germline values: CDR1 SGHRS, CDR2 YFSETQ. The CDR3 is CASSLTGNGETQYF. The CDR3, as DNA: TGCGCCAGCAGCTTGACAGGGAATGGGGAGACCCAGTACTTC.

The chain carries TRBV3-1 (or the pseudogene TRBV3-2) and TRBJ2-1; D call uncertain. The CDR3 is made up of 15 amino acids. Germline V gene lookup returns CDR1 LGHDT and CDR2 YNNKEL (reference sequence). Trimming pared 5 bases from V and 3 bases from J, leaving 14 bases between. The chain's CDR3 is CASSSDSINYNEQFF. CDR3 nucleotides: TGTGCCAGCAGCTCCGACTCAATTAACTACAATGAGCAGTTCTTC.

This rearrangement joins TRBV7-2 to TRBJ2-1, with 13 positions matching TRBD2. CDR1 is SGHTA and CDR2 is FQGNSA in the germline V gene. This CDR3 is 17 amino acids long. V shed 0 bases, J shed 6 bases, and the junction held 5 bases outside the gene matches. The CDR3 is CASSLALLAGGGNEQFF. CDR3 in DNA: TGTGCCAGCAGCTTAGCTCTACTAGCGGGAGGGGGCAATGAGCAGTTCTTC.

The CDR3 is CASSQLSGTYEQYF. CDR3 DNA sequence: TGTGCCAGCAGCCAACTTAGCGGAACCTACGAGCAGTACTTC. The chain employs TRBV14 and TRBJ2-7, with TRBD2 as a possible D gene (6 bases). Germline CDR1 reads SGHDN; CDR2 reads FVKESK. CDR3 length equals 14 residues. Deletions cut 2 bases from V and 2 bases from J, with 10 bases between.

The CDR3 region has the DNA TGTGCCAGCAGTTTTGTAACTAGCGGGAGACGCACAGATACGCAGTATTTT. Translation gives CASSFVTSGRRTDTQYF. This chain joins TRBV28 and TRBJ2-3, with 11 bases fitting TRBD2. V gave up 3 bases and J gave up 1 base; unmatched junction bases: 6. CDR1 MDHEN and CDR2 SYDVKM come from the germline V gene. The CDR3 totals 17 residues.

V is TRBV5-4 and J is TRBJ2-1; perhaps TRBD2 as D (6 bases). V was trimmed by 4 bases and J by 2 bases, leaving 16 bases between them. CDR3 length: 16 amino acids. The germline gives CDR1 SGHNT, CDR2 YYREEE (reference sequence). The CDR3 DNA reads as TGTGCCAGCAGCCCCCGGAATAGCGGACCCTACAATGAGCAGTTCTTC. Its translation: CASSPRNSGPYNEQFF.

The chain employs TRBV19 and TRBJ2-1; the match to TRBD1 covers 7 bases. The CDR3 runs to 12 residues. The germline V gene has CDR1 LNHDA and CDR2 SQIVND (reference sequence). Trimming at V came to 1 base and at J to 13 bases, leaving 4 bases not matched to a gene. CDR3 loop: CASSIGRQGQFF. The CDR3 region has the DNA TGTGCCAGTAGTATAGGCCGACAGGGCCAGTTCTTC.

The V gene is TRBV28, the J gene TRBJ1-1, with 10 bases that match TRBD1. Unmatched junction bases numbered 9, after V lost 5 bases and J lost 9 bases. Germline V gene data show CDR1 as MDHEN and CDR2 as SYDVKM. The CDR3 extends over 14 amino acids. The CDR3 nucleotides read TGTGCCAGCAGTCCGGGCAGGGGACAGGGGCAAGCTTTCTTT. Translating gives CASSPGRGQGQAFF.

This clone was picked up one time. The chain employs TRBV9 and TRBJ2-5; D is perhaps TRBD2 (5 bases). Between the trimmed V and J ends, which lost 0 bases and 0 bases, there was a span of 12 bases. This CDR3 spans 16 amino acids. Per germline, CDR1 SGDLS and CDR2 YYNGEE. For the CDR3, the DNA is TGTGCCAGCAGCGTAGATCTAGCCGGTAACCAAGAGACCCAGTACTTC. Its protein product is CASSVDLAGNQETQYF.

CDR3 region: CASSRTGRNEKLFF. CDR3 nucleotides: TGTGCCAGCAGCCGGACAGGGCGGAATGAAAAACTGTTTTTT. The genes are TRBV7-9 and TRBJ1-4, with 8 nucleotides matching TRBD1. Germline V gene lookup returns CDR1 SEHNR and CDR2 FQNEAQ (reference sequence). V trimming: 5 bases; J trimming: 5 bases; junction bases outside the gene matches: 4. The CDR3 loop spans 14 amino acids.

This chain links TRBV28 with TRBJ2-5; 11 bases are shared with TRBD1. This CDR3 spans 14 amino acids. Germline loops: CDR1 MDHEN, CDR2 SYDVKM. V dropped 10 bases and J dropped 2; count of bases not matched to a gene: 6. The CDR3 coding sequence is TGTGCCACTCGGGACAGGGGGTCGCAAGAGACCCAGTACTTC. Translation: CATRDRGSQETQYF.

This rearrangement joins TRBV21-1 to TRBJ2-2; TRBD1 is taken as the D call from the table, unchecked against the DNA. TRBV21-1 corresponds to a pseudogene. This CDR3 region has 18 residues. DNA of the CDR3: TGTGCCAGCAGGCCCTCTCCTTTGACAGGGTGGAACACCGGGGAGCTGTTTTTT. The encoded protein is CASRPSPLTGWNTGELFF.

This chain connects TRBV9 to TRBJ1-1; D is uncertain. V was shortened by 0 bases and J by 4 bases, with 7 bases between the two germline ends. Per germline, CDR1 SGDLS and CDR2 YYNGEE. The CDR3 sequence is 13 residues long. The CDR3 DNA is TGTGCCAGCAGCGTAGAAGAGGGCACTGAAGCTTTCTTT. It translates to CASSVEEGTEAFF.

The chain carries TRBV5-1 and TRBJ2-1, with 16 bases identical to TRBD2. Per germline, CDR1 SGHRS and CDR2 YFSETQ. V lost 8 bases to trimming and J lost 7 bases; unmatched junction nucleotides: 3. CDR3 length: 14 amino acids. CDR3 amino acids: CASTGLAGGNEQFF. DNA of the CDR3: TGCGCCAGTACGGGACTAGCGGGAGGGAATGAGCAGTTCTTC.

DNA of the CDR3: TGTGCCAGCAGCCAAAGCCCAGATACGCAGTATTTT. The encoded protein is CASSQSPDTQYF. The chain combines TRBV3-1 (or the pseudogene TRBV3-2) with TRBJ2-3; D call uncertain. Trimming took 2 bases from V and 4 from J, leaving 4 bases between them. CDR3 length equals 12 residues. Per germline, CDR1 LGHDT and CDR2 YNNKEL (reference sequence).

The rearrangement uses TRBV5-1 and TRBJ1-2, with no clear D. The CDR3 is 15 amino acids. Germline-derived CDR1 and CDR2 are SGHRS and YFSETQ. Trimming cost V 7 bases and J 2 bases, with 18 bases left between them. CDR3 bases: TGCGCCAGCCGCCCCAACCCGGGATCAAACTATGGCTACACCTTC. Its translation: CASRPNPGSNYGYTF.

The CDR3 DNA is TGTGCCAGCAGTCCGGGACTGATCTATGGCTACACCTTC. Residues: CASSPGLIYGYTF. The V and J genes are TRBV12-3 or TRBV12-4 and TRBJ1-2; TRBD1 is a possible D gene (5 bases). Trimming pared 5 bases from V and 4 bases from J, leaving 11 bases between. This CDR3 has 13 amino acids.

The V gene is TRBV11-2, the J gene TRBJ1-2; no clear D gene. The germline gives CDR1 SGHAT, CDR2 FQNNGV. This CDR3 is 14 amino acids long. V was shortened by 0 bases and J by 6 bases, with 11 bases between the two germline ends. The CDR3 here is CASSLDLGRDGYTF. For the CDR3, the DNA is TGTGCCAGCAGCTTAGATCTTGGTCGAGATGGCTACACCTTC.

The chain has TRBV19 and TRBJ2-7; TRBD1 aligns across 9 bases. Germline V gene sequence: CDR1 LNHDA, CDR2 SQIVND (reference sequence). The CDR3 totals 14 residues. J gave up 7 bases and V 1 base, and 5 bases lay outside the gene matches. Here the CDR3 DNA reads TGTGCCAGTAGTATAGGGGCCGGGACAGGGGAGCAGTACTTC. Translated, it gives CASSIGAGTGEQYF. Looking up the rest from reference TRBV19 and TRBJ2-7 gives the full variable domain: DGGITQSPKYLFRKEGQNVTLSCEQNLNHDAMYWYRQDPGQGLRLIYYSQIVNDFQKGDIAEGYSVSREKKESFPLTVTSAQKNPTAFYLCASSIGAGTGEQYFGPGTRLTVT.

V and J are TRBV3-1 (or the pseudogene TRBV3-2) and TRBJ2-7; TRBD1 agrees at 12 bases. V trimming: 0 bases; J trimming: 5 bases; junction bases outside the gene matches: 5. The CDR3 has 16 residues. CDR1 is LGHDT, CDR2 YNNKEL, per germline (reference sequence). CDR3 nucleotide sequence: TGTGCCAGCAGCCAAGATTTCGGGACAGGGGGCCACGAGCAGTACTTC. This translates into CASSQDFGTGGHEQYF.

This clone was picked up many times. The identical CDR3 is also encoded by other nucleotide sequences in the sample. The gene calls are TRBV7-9 and TRBJ1-1; the D is unclear. Germline loops: CDR1 SEHNR, CDR2 FQNEAQ (reference sequence). The CDR3 has 14 residues. V was trimmed by 0 bases and J by 2 bases, leaving 7 bases between them. The CDR3 nucleotides read TGTGCCAGCAGCTTAGCGCGGGGTAACACTGAAGCTTTCTTT. It specifies CASSLARGNTEAFF.

This clone was seen more than once but under ten times. The V and J genes are TRBV19 and TRBJ1-5; D not resolved. Trimming pared 6 bases from V and 0 bases from J, leaving 9 bases between. In germline, CDR1 is LNHDA, CDR2 SQIVND (reference sequence). This CDR3 has 14 amino acids. CDR3 DNA: TGTGCCAGTAGCGGACGGGATAGCAATCAGCCCCAGCATTTT. This translates into CASSGRDSNQPQHF.

The chain uses TRBV5-1 and TRBJ2-7, with 9 positions matching TRBD2. This CDR3 is 12 amino acids long. J lost 9 bases, V lost 4 bases, and 5 bases had no gene match. Germline CDR1 is SGHRS and CDR2 is YFSETQ. The CDR3 DNA sequence: TGCGCCAGCAGCCAAGCGGGAGGTGTGCAGTACTTC. Encoded protein: CASSQAGGVQYF.

The CDR3 reads CASGLGEGDGTDTQYF. The CDR3 DNA reads TGTGCTAGTGGTTTGGGAGAGGGAGATGGCACAGATACGCAGTATTTT. V is TRBV12-5 and J is TRBJ2-3, with TRBD2 as a possible D gene (5 bases). The germline V and J ends were trimmed by 1 base and 1 base, with 12 bases remaining between them. The CDR3 extends over 16 amino acids. Per the germline V gene, CDR1 is LGHNT and CDR2 is FRNRAP.

The rearrangement uses TRBV19 and TRBJ1-4, with TRBD1 identical over 7 bases. Unmatched junction bases numbered 8, after V lost 5 bases and J lost 5 bases. Germline assignment: CDR1 LNHDA and CDR2 SQIVND (reference sequence). The CDR3 has 15 residues. For the CDR3, the DNA is TGTGCCAGTAGTCTCCTGACAGGGCAAAATGAAAAACTGTTTTTT. It yields the protein CASSLLTGQNEKLFF. Full variable domain (outside the CDR3, taken from reference TRBV19 and TRBJ1-4): DGGITQSPKYLFRKEGQNVTLSCEQNLNHDAMYWYRQDPGQGLRLIYYSQIVNDFQKGDIAEGYSVSREKKESFPLTVTSAQKNPTAFYLCASSLLTGQNEKLFFGSGTQLSVL.

The chain joins TRBV7-9 to TRBJ2-5; no clear D. The germline gives CDR1 SEHNR, CDR2 FQNEAQ (reference sequence). The ends were cut back, 8 bases at V and 2 bases at J, with 6 bases in the middle. The CDR3 is 11 amino acids. The CDR3 loop is CASEVQETQYF. In nucleotides, the CDR3 is TGTGCCAGCGAGGTGCAAGAGACCCAGTACTTC.